The 28 T cell receptor beta chains below all came from one sample that was sequenced in a study of T-cell reconstitution after alpha-beta-depleted transplantation in children. Preparation of the TCRbeta library used unique molecular identifiers. TCRdb reanalysed the PCR reads using MiXCR and keeps one entry per CDR3 protein. The sample has approximately 650,000 distinct CDR3 sequences, about an eighth seen once. Specimen: PBMCs, collected before TCRalphabeta/CD19-depleted stem cell transplant. These receptors were collected from a girl aged 2 to 10 with congenital amegakaryocytic thrombocytopenia, due to receive a stem cell transplant.

V usage is TRBV20-1 and J usage is TRBJ2-1; TRBD2 agrees at 7 bases. The V gene end was trimmed by 6 bases and the J gene end by 4 bases; junction bases not matched to a gene: 12. The CDR3 is 15 amino acids. Germline V lookup: CDR1 DFQATT, CDR2 SNEGSKA (reference sequence). As DNA, the CDR3 is TGCAGTGCCCCTATGGGGGTGGGGGGGTACAATGAGCAGTTCTTC. Amino acids: CSAPMGVGGYNEQFF.

This clonotype was picked up many times. The chain joins TRBV12-3 or TRBV12-4 to TRBJ1-5; the D is unclear. V shed 4 bases and J shed 1 base, with 8 bases lying between them. The CDR3 runs 14 residues. For the CDR3, the DNA is TGTGCCAGCAGTTCCTCTACCAGCAATCAGCCCCAGCATTTT. It encodes CASSSSTSNQPQHF.

This clonotype was counted at least ten times. V gene TRBV4-1 combines with J gene TRBJ2-5; 11 nucleotides line up with TRBD2. Germline V gene data show CDR1 as MGHRA and CDR2 as YSYEKL. The CDR3 length is 17 residues. V shed 3 bases, J shed 3 bases, and the junction held 9 bases outside the gene matches. CDR3 sequence reads: CASSQETLLAGEETQYF. The DNA of the CDR3 is TGCGCCAGCAGCCAGGAAACCCTACTAGCGGGGGAAGAGACCCAGTACTTC.

This clonotype was counted at least ten times. This chain uses TRBV9 with TRBJ1-2; 8 bases are shared with TRBD1. Germline V gene sequence: CDR1 SGDLS, CDR2 YYNGEE. The V gene end was trimmed by 0 bases and the J gene end by 5 bases; junction bases not matched to a gene: 3. The CDR3 loop spans 14 amino acids. In nucleotides, the CDR3 is TGTGCCAGCAGCGTAGATCACAGGGGGTATGGCTACACCTTC. It codes for CASSVDHRGYGYTF.

This clonotype was seen many times. The CDR3 sequence: CSARLHGGGTEAFF. The CDR3 nucleotides read TGCAGTGCTAGACTCCACGGGGGCGGCACTGAAGCTTTCTTT. This rearrangement joins TRBV20-1 to TRBJ1-1; D might be TRBD1 (6 bases). The CDR3 sequence is 14 residues long. V gave up 2 bases and J gave up 4 bases, with 14 bases separating them. Per the germline V gene, CDR1 is DFQATT and CDR2 is SNEGSKA (reference sequence).

This clonotype was picked up many times. The chain joins TRBV3-1 to TRBJ2-1; D gene uncertain. The CDR3 totals 13 residues. The germline gives CDR1 LGHDT, CDR2 YNNKEL (reference sequence). V was pared by 4 bases and J by 5 bases, with 9 bases between. This CDR3 reads CASSRGPDNEQFF. CDR3 sequence (DNA): TGTGCCAGCAGCCGAGGACCCGACAATGAGCAGTTCTTC.

V usage is TRBV29-1 and J usage is TRBJ2-2, with 7 bases fitting TRBD1. After removal of 5 bases from V and 5 bases from J, the junction contained 8 bases not matched to a gene. Germline CDR1 reads SQVTM; CDR2 reads ANQGSEA. This CDR3 comprises 14 residues. CDR3 sequence reads: CSVSPGTETGELFF. As DNA, the CDR3 is TGCAGCGTTAGCCCCGGGACAGAAACCGGGGAGCTGTTTTTT.

CDR3 region: CSAVIGTAQETQYF. In nucleotides, the CDR3 is TGCAGTGCCGTCATCGGGACAGCGCAAGAGACCCAGTACTTC. V is TRBV20-1 and J is TRBJ2-5; the match to TRBD1 covers 7 bases. After removal of 6 bases from V and 2 bases from J, the junction contained 9 bases not matched to a gene. The germline CDR1 and CDR2 sequences are DFQATT and SNEGSKA (reference sequence). The CDR3 runs to 14 residues.

This clonotype was counted only a few times. The chain carries TRBV7-9 and TRBJ1-2; unclear D gene. V lost 11 bases and J 8 bases, leaving 24 bases between the germline ends. The CDR3 covers 14 residues. Germline V lookup: CDR1 SEHNR, CDR2 FQNEAQ (reference sequence). The CDR3 loop is CASYNLAAAPGYTF. Written as DNA, the CDR3 is TGTGCCTCTTACAACCTGGCTGCAGCGCCCGGCTACACCTTC.

This clonotype has more than one count but fewer than ten. The rearrangement uses TRBV15 and TRBJ2-5; D might be TRBD2 (5 bases). CDR3 length equals 16 residues. Germline V lookup: CDR1 LNHNV, CDR2 YYDKDF (reference sequence). The germline V and J ends were trimmed by 1 base and 2 bases, with 14 bases remaining between them. For the CDR3, the DNA is TGTGCCACCAGCAGAGTTCCCCTAGCACGACAAGAGACCCAGTACTTC. Amino acids: CATSRVPLARQETQYF.

This clonotype was seen ten or more times. The CDR3 sequence: CASSLGFMGRSLFQPQHF. The CDR3 DNA is TGCGCCAGCAGCTTGGGTTTTATGGGACGGAGCCTCTTTCAGCCCCAGCATTTT. The chain employs TRBV5-1 and TRBJ1-5; possible D gene TRBD1, 5 bases. Trimming removed 0 bases at V and 6 bases at J, with 22 bases between. Germline V gives CDR1 SGHRS, CDR2 YFSETQ. This CDR3 is 18 amino acids long.

The gene calls are TRBV11-2 and TRBJ2-5; TRBD2 matches 11 bases. J lost 5 bases, V lost 6 bases, and 11 bases had no gene match. The germline V gene encodes CDR1 SGHAT and CDR2 FQNNGV. This CDR3 contains 16 residues. The CDR3: CASSELAGVLGETQYF. The DNA for the CDR3 is TGTGCCAGCAGTGAACTAGCGGGAGTTTTGGGGGAGACCCAGTACTTC.

This clonotype was seen repeatedly, ten times or more. V is TRBV28 and J is TRBJ2-2; possibly TRBD1 for D (6 bases). Germline V gene data show CDR1 as MDHEN and CDR2 as SYDVKM. This CDR3 has 13 residues. Trimming stripped 6 bases from V and 7 bases from J, with 12 bases between. For the CDR3, the DNA is TGTGCCAGCAGGGCAGGGGTCAGCGGGGAGCTGTTTTTT. This codes for CASRAGVSGELFF.

The table lists this clonotype with a few counts. This rearrangement joins TRBV20-1 to TRBJ2-7; TRBD2 agrees at 13 bases. Germline-derived CDR1 and CDR2 are DFQATT and SNEGSKA (reference sequence). CDR3 size: 19 residues. V was clipped by 0 bases and J by 0 bases; unmatched bases: 11. This CDR3 is CSARDSRLLAGGSSYEQYF. Written as DNA, the CDR3 is TGCAGTGCTAGAGATTCGCGATTACTAGCGGGAGGGAGCTCCTACGAGCAGTACTTC.

Many counts were recorded for this clonotype. The chain has TRBV7-2 and TRBJ2-2; 7 bases match TRBD2. Germline V gene data show CDR1 as SGHTA and CDR2 as FQGNSA. This CDR3 has 13 amino acids. With V trimmed by 4 bases and J by 9 bases, 5 bases remained unmatched. CDR3 coding DNA: TGTGCCAGCAGCTCCCCGGGGGGTAGGGAGCTGTTTTTT. Translated, it gives CASSSPGGRELFF.

The chain uses TRBV20-1 and TRBJ2-2, with D possibly TRBD2 on 6 matching bases. Germline-derived CDR1 and CDR2 are DFQATT and SNEGSKA (reference sequence). The CDR3 spans 12 residues. The ends were cut back, 6 bases at V and 6 bases at J, with 11 bases in the middle. CDR3 DNA: TGCAGTGCGGAGGGCAATTCCGGGGAGCTGTTTTTT. It translates to CSAEGNSGELFF.

This clonotype was counted at least ten times. The genes are TRBV7-8 and TRBJ2-5; D gene ambiguous. Germline V lookup: CDR1 SGHVS, CDR2 FQNEAQ. Trimming took 4 bases from V and 2 from J, leaving 11 bases between them. The CDR3 is 14 residues long. The CDR3 here is CASSSRRWQETQYF. The CDR3 DNA follows: TGTGCCAGCAGCTCACGCAGGTGGCAAGAGACCCAGTACTTC.

The chain is built from TRBV15 and TRBJ2-7; maybe TRBD2 (5 bases). Trimming cost V 5 bases and J 3 bases, with 11 bases left between them. CDR3 length: 13 amino acids. Germline V CDR1 and CDR2: LNHNV, YYDKDF (reference sequence). As DNA, the CDR3 is TGTGCCACCAGCCGCGAGGGCCGCTACGAGCAGTACTTC. Amino acid sequence: CATSREGRYEQYF.

This clonotype was recorded many times. The gene calls are TRBV6-2 or TRBV6-3 and TRBJ2-1; D gene unclear. V lost 2 bases and J lost 3, with 11 bases in between. This CDR3 region has 15 residues. Germline-derived CDR1 and CDR2 are MNHEY and SVGEGT. For the CDR3, the DNA is TGTGCCAGCAGTTACGTCCTATCTCTCTACAATGAGCAGTTCTTC. This gives the protein CASSYVLSLYNEQFF.

This clonotype has a count of ten or more. This chain joins TRBV6-1 and TRBJ2-7; 12 nucleotides line up with TRBD2. CDR1 MNHNS and CDR2 SASEGT come from the germline V gene. The CDR3 loop spans 15 amino acids. Trimming took 6 bases from V and 3 from J; bases not matched to a gene: 6. This CDR3 is CASRKLAGGLYEQYF. DNA for the CDR3: TGTGCCAGCAGGAAACTAGCGGGAGGACTCTACGAGCAGTACTTC.

To note about this clonotype: A read error is possible here, since a much larger clone lies one base away. The chain has TRBV29-1 and TRBJ2-2, with D perhaps matching TRBD1 or TRBD2 (5 bases each). The CDR3 extends over 13 amino acids. Germline CDR1 is SQVTM and CDR2 is ANQGSEA. CDR3 bases: TGCAGCGTTGGACAGTCAAACACCGGGGAGCAGTTTTTT. This sequence encodes CSVGQSNTGEQFF.

The gene calls are TRBV5-1 and TRBJ2-1, with D possibly being TRBD1 or TRBD2 (5 bases each). V was clipped by 7 bases and J by 5 bases, with 19 bases between them. The CDR3 totals 15 residues. CDR1 and CDR2 (germline): SGHRS, YFSETQ. The CDR3: CASLGTPAVDNEQFF. CDR3 DNA sequence: TGCGCCAGCTTGGGGACCCCAGCAGTCGACAATGAGCAGTTCTTC.

The rearrangement links TRBV5-1 to TRBJ2-7; D not certain. The V and J ends lost 0 bases and 0 bases respectively, with 13 bases between them. The CDR3 consists of 16 residues. Looked up from germline, CDR1 is SGHRS and CDR2 is YFSETQ. As DNA, the CDR3 is TGCGCCAGCAGCTTGGACTTACACTTGAGCTCCTACGAGCAGTACTTC. Protein: CASSLDLHLSSYEQYF.

This clonotype was counted ten times or more. The chain is built from TRBV7-2 and TRBJ1-2, with D hard to call. The germline CDR1 and CDR2 sequences are SGHTA and FQGNSA. V was shortened by 5 bases and J by 5 bases, with 15 bases between the two germline ends. CDR3 length equals 14 residues. Here the CDR3 reads CASSPPGRAYGYTF. The CDR3 region has the DNA TGTGCCAGCAGCCCGCCGGGGAGAGCTTATGGCTACACCTTC. Together with reference TRBV7-2 and TRBJ1-2, the CDR3 gives the full variable domain: GAGVSQSPSNKVTEKGKDVELRCDPISGHTALYWYRQSLGQGLEFLIYFQGNSAPDKSGLPSDRFSAERTGGSVSTLTIQRTQQEDSAVYLCASSPPGRAYGYTFGSGTRLTVV.

This clonotype was recorded at least ten times. V is TRBV4-1 and J is TRBJ2-7; the D is unclear. V gave up 0 bases and J gave up 4 bases, with 7 bases separating them. The CDR3 runs to 13 residues. Germline V lookup: CDR1 MGHRA, CDR2 YSYEKL. Here the CDR3 reads CASSQENLYEQYF. The CDR3, as DNA: TGCGCCAGCAGCCAAGAGAACCTTTACGAGCAGTACTTC.

This clonotype has a handful of counts. The chain links TRBV11-2 to TRBJ2-7, with TRBD1 matching over 10 bases. The germline V gene has CDR1 SGHAT and CDR2 FQNNGV. CDR3 length equals 14 residues. V dropped 8 bases and J dropped 4; count of bases not matched to a gene: 8. This CDR3 is CASDSGTGVYEQYF. CDR3 nucleotides: TGTGCCAGCGACTCCGGGACAGGGGTGTACGAGCAGTACTTC.

This clonotype was counted ten times or more. The gene calls are TRBV5-1 and TRBJ1-2; a weak D match, TRBD1 (6 bases). Germline values: CDR1 SGHRS, CDR2 YFSETQ. V lost 4 bases and J lost 0, with 13 bases in between. The CDR3 has 15 residues. CDR3 in DNA: TGCGCCAGCAGCATACTACAGGGAGCTAACTATGGCTACACCTTC. This translates into CASSILQGANYGYTF.

This clonotype was detected many times. V usage is TRBV20-1 and J usage is TRBJ2-2; 9 bases fit TRBD2. Germline V gene sequence: CDR1 DFQATT, CDR2 SNEGSKA (reference sequence). The CDR3 totals 14 residues. The V segment lost 6 bases and the J segment 6 bases; nucleotides outside the gene matches: 8. The CDR3 sequence: CSAPDLAGSGELFF. As DNA, the CDR3 is TGCAGTGCCCCTGATCTAGCGGGGTCCGGGGAGCTGTTTTTT.